By proportion, the clone carrying this TCR beta chain is medium-sized (0.01 to 0.1%). Its specificity is not known. The CDR3 has 14 amino acids. Trimming pared 4 bases from V and 8 bases from J, leaving 17 bases between. Germline assignment: CDR1 LGHNA and CDR2 YSLEER. The data were obtained in a study of early T cells in non-severe SARS-CoV-2 infection. Unique molecular identifier tags were affixed to discrete cDNA molecules. TCRdb re-called the 5' RACE reads with MiXCR, one entry per CDR3 protein. The sample carries some 27,000 distinct CDR3 sequences, about 4% recorded once. Study-wide results and limits: VDJdb-based annotation leaned toward anti-spike CD8 responses and missed private and CD4 specificities.

Source material: whole blood. The genes are TRBV4-3 and TRBJ1-1; the D gene is possibly TRBD1 (6 bases). This sequence was found in an adult who was a healthcare worker with PCR-confirmed SARS-CoV-2 infection or an uninfected control (not recorded which). Here the CDR3 DNA reads TGCGCCAGCAGCCGCGATCAGGGGAGCACAGAAGCTTTCTTT. This codes for CASSRDQGSTEAFF.